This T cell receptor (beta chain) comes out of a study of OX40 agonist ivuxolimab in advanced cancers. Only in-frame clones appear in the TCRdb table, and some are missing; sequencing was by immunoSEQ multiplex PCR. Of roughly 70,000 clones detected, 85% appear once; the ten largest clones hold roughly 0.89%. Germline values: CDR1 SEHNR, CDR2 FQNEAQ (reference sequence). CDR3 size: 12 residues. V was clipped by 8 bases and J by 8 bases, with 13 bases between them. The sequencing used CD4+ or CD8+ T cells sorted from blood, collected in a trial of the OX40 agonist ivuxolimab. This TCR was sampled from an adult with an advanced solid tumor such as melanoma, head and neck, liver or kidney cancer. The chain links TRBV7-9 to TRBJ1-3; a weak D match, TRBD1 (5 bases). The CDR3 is CASGDQVHTIYF. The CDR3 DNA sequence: TGTGCCAGCGGGGACCAGGTTCACACCATATATTTT.